The 25 T cell receptor beta chains presented below share a single source sample, sequenced in a study of T-cell reconstitution after alpha-beta-depleted transplantation in children. Researchers prepared the TCRbeta library using unique molecular identifiers, the study reports. Using its own MiXCR run on the PCR reads, TCRdb lists one record per CDR3 protein. The repertoire holds some 840,000 distinct CDR3 sequences, with around 17% as singletons. The sample in question was PBMCs, mostly from graft donor cells, obtained 360 days after TCRalphabeta/CD19-depleted stem cell transplant. Source of these receptors: a male patient between 10 and 17 years old who had a stem cell transplant for acute lymphoblastic leukemia, so the T cells may come from the graft donor.

In this sample, this clonotype turned up a few times. The J gene is TRBJ2-7, the V gene TRBV27, with 8 nucleotides matching TRBD1. This CDR3 spans 15 amino acids. Trimming removed 5 bases from V and 7 bases from J; junction bases left unmatched: 13. The germline gives CDR1 MNHEY, CDR2 SMNVEV (reference sequence). The CDR3 nucleotides read TGTGCCAGCAGTGTCCAGGGGGCCGGTGGGGGGGAGCAGTACTTC. Its protein product is CASSVQGAGGGEQYF.

The rearrangement uses TRBV12-3 or TRBV12-4 and TRBJ2-2; 12 bases map to TRBD1. The length of the CDR3 is 15 residues. The V and J ends lost 1 base and 9 bases, in that order; junction bases with no gene match: 3. CDR3 in amino acids: CASSLEGTGGRELFF. Written as DNA, the CDR3 is TGTGCCAGCAGTTTAGAGGGGACAGGGGGCAGGGAGCTGTTTTTT.

This clonotype was recorded many times. The chain is built from TRBV9 and TRBJ2-3, with 7 bases lining up with TRBD1. J was trimmed by 5 bases and V by 4 bases; bases with no gene match: 7. Germline CDR1 is SGDLS and CDR2 is YYNGEE. The CDR3 contains 14 residues. CDR3 sequence: CASSSRQGIDTQYF. Written as DNA, the CDR3 is TGTGCCAGCAGCTCCCGACAGGGTATAGATACGCAGTATTTT.

V gene TRBV6-2 or TRBV6-3 combines with J gene TRBJ2-3, with D unresolved. Germline loops: CDR1 MNHEY, CDR2 SVGEGT. V lost 6 bases to trimming and J lost 7 bases, with 11 bases between them. The CDR3 loop spans 12 amino acids. CDR3 nucleotide sequence: TGTGCCAGCAGCCCTACAAGGAATACGCAGTATTTT. Protein: CASSPTRNTQYF.

The chain employs TRBV5-1 and TRBJ2-7; D is ambiguous. CDR1 and CDR2 (germline): SGHRS, YFSETQ. V shed 8 bases and J shed 1 base, with 13 bases lying between them. The CDR3 totals 13 residues. CDR3 bases: TGCGCCAGTAAATGGACCAATTCCTACGAGCAGTACTTC. Translating it yields CASKWTNSYEQYF.

CDR3 amino acids: CAISGLAGGLSDTQYF. For the CDR3, the DNA is TGTGCCATCAGTGGACTAGCGGGAGGATTGTCAGATACGCAGTATTTT. The V and J genes are TRBV10-3 and TRBJ2-3; TRBD2 agrees at 13 bases. Germline trimming cut 4 bases from V and 4 bases from J; bases unmatched to any gene: 5. The CDR3 is 16 amino acids. Germline CDR1 is ENHRY and CDR2 is SYGVKD.

This clonotype has only a few counts. The chain has TRBV12-3 or TRBV12-4 and TRBJ2-7; tentative D call: TRBD1 (8 bases). V was cut by 3 bases and J by 4 bases, with 16 bases left in between. The CDR3 consists of 15 residues. The CDR3 region has the DNA TGTGCCAGCAGTTTGAACAGGGGGGGCTTGTACGAGCAGTACTTC. Protein product: CASSLNRGGLYEQYF.

This clonotype was recorded a few times. The chain couples TRBV5-1 to TRBJ1-1; D is unresolved. The CDR3 length is 13 residues. V gave up 5 bases and J gave up 4 bases, with 12 bases separating them. CDR1 SGHRS and CDR2 YFSETQ come from the germline V gene. The CDR3 bases are TGCGCCAGCAGGCCTTGGACGGGCACTGAAGCTTTCTTT. Residues: CASRPWTGTEAFF.

In this sample, this clonotype turned up many times. The J gene is TRBJ2-1, the V gene TRBV7-2; 9 nucleotides line up with TRBD1. Germline loops: CDR1 SGHTA, CDR2 FQGNSA. This CDR3 is built from 20 residues. With 3 bases clipped from V and 0 bases from J, the junction kept 15 bases outside the gene matches. CDR3 region: CASSLYRGRSYPYSYNEQFF. The CDR3 DNA sequence: TGTGCCAGCAGCTTGTACAGGGGGCGCAGCTACCCGTACTCCTACAATGAGCAGTTCTTC.

The chain is built from TRBV20-1 and TRBJ2-3, with 11 bases identical to TRBD2. Germline V gives CDR1 DFQATT, CDR2 SNEGSKA (reference sequence). The V gene end was trimmed by 3 bases and the J gene end by 3 bases; junction bases not matched to a gene: 11. This CDR3 contains 17 residues. This CDR3 reads CSARPPPGLAATDTQYF. As DNA, the CDR3 is TGCAGTGCTAGGCCCCCCCCGGGACTAGCGGCAACAGATACGCAGTATTTT.

This clonotype was found a few times. The rearrangement uses TRBV9 and TRBJ2-3, with D possibly matching TRBD2 (5 bases). Germline CDR1 SGDLS, CDR2 YYNGEE. The CDR3 consists of 15 residues. Trimming took 0 bases from V and 0 from J, leaving 8 bases between them. This CDR3 is CASSVERPSTDTQYF. CDR3 nucleotides: TGTGCCAGCAGCGTAGAGCGGCCCAGCACAGATACGCAGTATTTT.

As regards this clonotype: A read error may produce the germline difference seen at one junction end. V and J are TRBV27 and TRBJ2-2; 12 bases are shared with TRBD1. The CDR3 runs 16 residues. Germline CDR1 is MNHEY and CDR2 is SMNVEV (reference sequence). The CDR3 reads CASSLLGTGGTRELFF. The CDR3 coding sequence is TGTGCCAGCAGTTTATTGGGGACAGGGGGCACCCGGGAGCTGTTTTTT.

At least ten counts were recorded for this clonotype. CDR3 amino acids: CASSVEGTSGFRSYNEQFF. CDR3 in DNA: TGTGCCAGCAGCGTAGAAGGGACTAGCGGTTTTAGGAGCTACAATGAGCAGTTCTTC. The chain employs TRBV9 and TRBJ2-1; 11 nucleotides align to TRBD2. CDR1 SGDLS and CDR2 YYNGEE come from the germline V gene. Germline trimming cut 0 bases from V and 3 bases from J; bases unmatched to any gene: 11. The CDR3 runs 19 residues. The complete variable domain, with remaining parts taken from reference TRBV9 and TRBJ2-1, reads DSGVTQTPKHLITATGQRVTLRCSPRSGDLSVYWYQQSLDQGLQFLIQYYNGEERAKGNILERFSAQQFPDLHSELNLSSLELGDSALYFCASSVEGTSGFRSYNEQFFGPGTRLTVL.

The chain couples TRBV18 to TRBJ2-7; either TRBD1 or TRBD2 may fit D (6 bases each). Trimming pared 6 bases from V and 3 bases from J, leaving 30 bases between. The CDR3 runs 19 residues. Germline V gene sequence: CDR1 KGHSH, CDR2 LQKENI. CDR3 protein: CASSPRDKGSLAYYYEQYF. The CDR3 bases are TGTGCCAGCTCTCCCCGGGACAAAGGGTCCCTAGCGTACTACTACGAGCAGTACTTC.

This clonotype was picked up a small number of times. The V gene is TRBV5-1, the J gene TRBJ2-5; 10 bases line up with TRBD1. The ends lost 1 base at V and 3 bases at J; junction bases unmatched: 6. CDR1 and CDR2 from the germline V gene are SGHRS and YFSETQ. This CDR3 has 16 residues. The CDR3 coding sequence is TGCGCCAGCAGCTTGTCGGGACAGGGGCGAAAAGAGACCCAGTACTTC. Protein product: CASSLSGQGRKETQYF.

This clonotype was seen more than once but under ten times. The gene calls are TRBV6-5 and TRBJ2-7, with TRBD1 identical over 10 bases. J gave up 2 bases and V 1 base, and 2 bases lay outside the gene matches. Germline assignment: CDR1 MNHEY and CDR2 SVGAGI. This CDR3 is built from 15 residues. In DNA form, the CDR3 reads TGTGCCAGCAGTTACTGGACAGGGGGTCCCTACGAGCAGTACTTC. It yields the protein CASSYWTGGPYEQYF.

The V and J genes are TRBV7-8 and TRBJ1-2; tentative D call: TRBD1 (5 bases). Germline loops: CDR1 SGHVS, CDR2 FQNEAQ. V shed 0 bases and J shed 4 bases, with 21 bases lying between them. CDR3 length equals 18 residues. CDR3 amino acids: CASSLALREGREVYGYTF. The CDR3 coding sequence is TGTGCCAGCAGCTTAGCCCTCCGGGAGGGACGGGAAGTCTATGGCTACACCTTC. Full variable domain (remainder filled in from reference TRBV7-8 and TRBJ1-2): GAGVSQSPRYKVAKRGQDVALRCDPISGHVSLFWYQQALGQGPEFLTYFQNEAQLDKSGLPSDRFFAERPEGSVSTLKIQRTQQEDSAVYLCASSLALREGREVYGYTFGSGTRLTVV.

This clonotype was observed a few times. J is TRBJ2-7 and V is TRBV7-6; the D gene is possibly TRBD1 (6 bases). Germline V gene lookup returns CDR1 SGHVS and CDR2 FNYEAQ. CDR3 length: 13 residues. Trimming shortened V by 10 bases and J by 5 bases, and 18 bases separated the two germline ends. The CDR3 sequence: CATRGRGLNEQYF. Here the CDR3 DNA reads TGTGCCACACGGGGCAGGGGTCTCAACGAGCAGTACTTC. The full variable domain, with the rest looked up from reference TRBV7-6 and TRBJ2-7, is GAGVSQSPRYKVTKRGQDVALRCDPISGHVSLYWYRQALGQGPEFLTYFNYEAQQDKSGLPNDRFSAERPEGSISTLTIQRTEQRDSAMYRCATRGRGLNEQYFGPGTRLTVT.

In this sample, this clonotype turned up a few times. The chain links TRBV20-1 to TRBJ2-5; D unresolved. Trimming removed 6 bases at V and 4 bases at J, with 6 bases between. Germline CDR1 reads DFQATT; CDR2 reads SNEGSKA (reference sequence). This CDR3 is 10 amino acids long. CDR3 protein: CSATTETQYF. The CDR3 DNA sequence: TGCAGTGCCACTACAGAGACCCAGTACTTC.

The table lists this clonotype with a few counts. The chain links TRBV2 to TRBJ2-1; 8 positions agree with TRBD2. J was trimmed by 3 bases and V by 7 bases; bases with no gene match: 17. Germline assignment: CDR1 SNHLY and CDR2 FYNNEI. This CDR3 comprises 18 residues. The CDR3 DNA follows: TGTGCCAGCACCTTTAGATTGGGATCAGCGGGAGTCTACAATGAGCAGTTCTTC. Translating it yields CASTFRLGSAGVYNEQFF.

The V and J genes are TRBV6-1 and TRBJ1-5; 8 bases fit TRBD1. The CDR3 spans 15 residues. V shed 7 bases, J shed 7 bases, and the junction held 12 bases outside the gene matches. Germline CDR1 and CDR2: MNHNS and SASEGT. CDR3 DNA sequence: TGTGCCAGCAATCCCGATCAGGGGGCAGGCCAGCCCCAGCATTTT. Protein: CASNPDQGAGQPQHF.

This clonotype has just a few counts. The V and J genes are TRBV29-1 and TRBJ2-5; perhaps D is TRBD1 or TRBD2 (5 bases each). Trimming took off 2 bases at V and 5 bases at J, with 9 bases between the two ends. Germline V gene lookup returns CDR1 SQVTM and CDR2 ANQGSEA. The CDR3 runs to 12 residues. The CDR3: CSVERGVETQYF. The CDR3 DNA follows: TGCAGCGTTGAAAGAGGGGTCGAGACCCAGTACTTC.

This chain links TRBV4-1 with TRBJ2-7, with 11 bases aligning to TRBD2. V shed 1 base, J shed 2 bases, and the junction held 4 bases outside the gene matches. The CDR3 length is 16 residues. CDR1 and CDR2 from the germline V gene are MGHRA and YSYEKL. The CDR3 here is CASSQAILAGAYEQYF. The DNA for the CDR3 is TGCGCCAGCAGCCAAGCGATACTAGCGGGGGCCTACGAGCAGTACTTC.

The rearrangement joins TRBV9 to TRBJ2-1, with TRBD2 identical over 9 bases. The CDR3 has 14 residues. V shed 7 bases and J 7 bases; nucleotides not matched to a gene: 9. Germline V gene lookup returns CDR1 SGDLS and CDR2 YYNGEE. CDR3 protein: CASGEASGINEQFF. Here the CDR3 DNA reads TGTGCCAGCGGGGAGGCTAGCGGGATAAATGAGCAGTTCTTC.

The gene calls are TRBV5-1 and TRBJ1-5, with D maybe TRBD1 (6 bases). The CDR3 has 17 amino acids. Trimming left V 0 bases short and J 4 bases short, with 17 bases between. From germline, CDR1 is SGHRS and CDR2 YFSETQ. The CDR3 DNA is TGCGCCAGCAGCTTGGAGGCCCTCGGGACAATGAATCAGCCCCAGCATTTT. The encoded protein is CASSLEALGTMNQPQHF.